This T cell receptor (beta chain) was observed in a study of human T cells and chemical hapten exposure. This clonotype has just a few counts. TCRdb called the RACE reads again in MiXCR, with one record for every CDR3 protein. Of some 57,000 distinct CDR3 sequences in the sample, roughly 10% are singletons; the top ten hold roughly 10%. Time point reported: pre-sensitization, week 0. The treatment denotes: therapeutic diphenylcyclopropenone sensitization with weekly scalp DPC. From whole blood left unfractionated, total RNA was extracted. This receptor was identified in a woman between 25 and 40 years old with alopecia areata. Some clones in this sample may be carry-over from other donors' samples. The source was whole blood, collected in connection with sensitization to the hapten diphenylcyclopropenone (DPC).

The CDR3, as DNA: TGTGCCATCAGTGAGAGGGAAACCACTGAAGCTTTCTTT. It translates to CAISERETTEAFF. This sequence joins TRBV10-3 and TRBJ1-1; D gene unclear. The CDR3 consists of 13 residues. Germline loops: CDR1 ENHRY, CDR2 SYGVKD. V lost 2 bases and J lost 4, with 8 bases in between.